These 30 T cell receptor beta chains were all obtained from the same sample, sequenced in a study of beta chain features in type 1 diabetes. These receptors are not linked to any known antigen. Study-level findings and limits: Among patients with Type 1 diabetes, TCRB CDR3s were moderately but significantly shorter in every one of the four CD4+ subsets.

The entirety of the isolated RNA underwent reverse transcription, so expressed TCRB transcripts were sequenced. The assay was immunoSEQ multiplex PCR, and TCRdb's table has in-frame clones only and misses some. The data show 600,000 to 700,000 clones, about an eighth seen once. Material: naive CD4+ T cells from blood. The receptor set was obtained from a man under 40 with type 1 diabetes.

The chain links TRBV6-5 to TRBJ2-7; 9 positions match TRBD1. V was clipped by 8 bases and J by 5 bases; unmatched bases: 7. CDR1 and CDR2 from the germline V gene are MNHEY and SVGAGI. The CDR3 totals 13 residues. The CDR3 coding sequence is TGTGCCAGCTTACCGGGACAGGGTGACGAGCAGTACTTC. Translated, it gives CASLPGQGDEQYF.

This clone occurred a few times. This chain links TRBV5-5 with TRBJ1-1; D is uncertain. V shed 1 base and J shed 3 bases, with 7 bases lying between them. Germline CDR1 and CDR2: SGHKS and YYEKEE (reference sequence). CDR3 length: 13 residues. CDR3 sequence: CASSLMSDTEAFF. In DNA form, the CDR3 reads TGTGCCAGCAGCTTGATGTCCGACACTGAAGCTTTCTTT.

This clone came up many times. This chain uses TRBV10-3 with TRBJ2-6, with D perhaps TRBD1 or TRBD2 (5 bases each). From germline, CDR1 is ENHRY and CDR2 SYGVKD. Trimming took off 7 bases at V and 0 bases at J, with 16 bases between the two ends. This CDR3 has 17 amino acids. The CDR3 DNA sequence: TGTGCCATCACGGGGCCAGGTGTAAACTCTGGGGCCAACGTCCTGACTTTC. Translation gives CAITGPGVNSGANVLTF.

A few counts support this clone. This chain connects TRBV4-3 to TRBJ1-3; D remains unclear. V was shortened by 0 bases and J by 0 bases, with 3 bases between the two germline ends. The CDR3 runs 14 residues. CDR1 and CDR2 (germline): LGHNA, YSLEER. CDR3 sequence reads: CASSQEFSGNTIYF. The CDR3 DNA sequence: TGCGCCAGCAGCCAAGAGTTCTCTGGAAACACCATATATTTT.

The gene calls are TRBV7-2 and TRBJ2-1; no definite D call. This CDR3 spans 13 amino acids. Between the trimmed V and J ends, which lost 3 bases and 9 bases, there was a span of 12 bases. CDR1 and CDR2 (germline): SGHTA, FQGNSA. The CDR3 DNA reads TGTGCCAGCAGCTTTCCCCAGGACGGTGAGCAGTTCTTC. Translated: CASSFPQDGEQFF.

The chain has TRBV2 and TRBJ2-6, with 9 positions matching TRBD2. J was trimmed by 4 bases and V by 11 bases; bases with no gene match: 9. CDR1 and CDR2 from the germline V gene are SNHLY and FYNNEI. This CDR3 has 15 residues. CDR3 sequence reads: CAGLAGANGANVLTF. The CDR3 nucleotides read TGTGCCGGATTAGCGGGGGCGAACGGGGCCAACGTCCTGACTTTC.

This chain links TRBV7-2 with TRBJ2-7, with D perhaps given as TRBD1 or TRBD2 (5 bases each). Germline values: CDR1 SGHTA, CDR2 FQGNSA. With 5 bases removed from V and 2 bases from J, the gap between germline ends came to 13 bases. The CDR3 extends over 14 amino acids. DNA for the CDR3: TGTGCCAGCAGCCCCCGGGACCTTGCCTACGAGCAGTACTTC. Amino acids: CASSPRDLAYEQYF. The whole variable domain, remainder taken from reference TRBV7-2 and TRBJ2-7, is GAGVSQSPSNKVTEKGKDVELRCDPISGHTALYWYRQSLGQGLEFLIYFQGNSAPDKSGLPSDRFSAERTGGSVSTLTIQRTQQEDSAVYLCASSPRDLAYEQYFGPGTRLTVT.

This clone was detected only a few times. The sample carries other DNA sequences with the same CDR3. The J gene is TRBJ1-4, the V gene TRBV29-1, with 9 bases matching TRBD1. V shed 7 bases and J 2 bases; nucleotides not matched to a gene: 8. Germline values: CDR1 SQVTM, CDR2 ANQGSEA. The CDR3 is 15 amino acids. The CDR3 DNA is TGCAGCGCTCGGACAGGGGACTCTACTAATGAAAAACTGTTTTTT. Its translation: CSARTGDSTNEKLFF. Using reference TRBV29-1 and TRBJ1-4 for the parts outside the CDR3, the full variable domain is SAVISQKPSRDICQRGTSLTIQCQVDSQVTMMFWYRQQPGQSLTLIATANQGSEATYESGFVIDKFPISRPNLTFSTLTVSNMSPEDSSIYLCSARTGDSTNEKLFFGSGTQLSVL.

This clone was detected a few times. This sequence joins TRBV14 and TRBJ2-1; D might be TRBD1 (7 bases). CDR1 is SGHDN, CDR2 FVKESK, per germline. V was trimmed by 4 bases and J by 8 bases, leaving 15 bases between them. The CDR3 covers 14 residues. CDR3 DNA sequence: TGTGCCAGCAGCCCGGGACAGCCTAGCGATGAGCAGTTCTTC. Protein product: CASSPGQPSDEQFF. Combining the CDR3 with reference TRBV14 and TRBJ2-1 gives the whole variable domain EAGVTQFPSHSVIEKGQTVTLRCDPISGHDNLYWYRRVMGKEIKFLLHFVKESKQDESGMPNNRFLAERTGGTYSTLKVQPAELEDSGVYFCASSPGQPSDEQFFGPGTRLTVL.

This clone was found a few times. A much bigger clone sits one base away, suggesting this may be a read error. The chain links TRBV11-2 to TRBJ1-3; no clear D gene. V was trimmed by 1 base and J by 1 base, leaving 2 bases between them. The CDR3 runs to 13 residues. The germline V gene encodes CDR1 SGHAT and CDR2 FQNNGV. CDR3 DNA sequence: TGTGCCAGCAGCTTAGGTTCTGGAAACACCATATATTTT. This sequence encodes CASSLGSGNTIYF. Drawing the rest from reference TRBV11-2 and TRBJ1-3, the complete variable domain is EAGVAQSPRYKIIEKRQSVAFWCNPISGHATLYWYQQILGQGPKLLIQFQNNGVVDDSQLPKDRFSAERLKGVDSTLKIQPAKLEDSAVYLCASSLGSGNTIYFGEGSWLTVV.

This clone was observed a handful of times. CDR3 loop: CASSEGTGYGYTF. CDR3 DNA sequence: TGTGCCAGCAGTGAAGGGACAGGGTATGGCTACACCTTC. This chain uses TRBV2 with TRBJ1-2, with 8 nucleotides matching TRBD1. The CDR3 is 13 amino acids. The junction had 0 bases not matched to a gene; V was cut back by 1 base and J by 5 bases. From germline, CDR1 is SNHLY and CDR2 FYNNEI.

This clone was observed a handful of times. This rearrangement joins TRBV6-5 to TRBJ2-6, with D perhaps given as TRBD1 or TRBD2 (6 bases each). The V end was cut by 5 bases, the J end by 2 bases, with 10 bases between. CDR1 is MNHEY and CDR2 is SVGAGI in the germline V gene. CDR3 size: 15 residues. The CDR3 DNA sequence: TGTGCCAGCAGTAGGGGGGTTGCTGGGGCCAACGTCCTGACTTTC. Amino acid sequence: CASSRGVAGANVLTF.

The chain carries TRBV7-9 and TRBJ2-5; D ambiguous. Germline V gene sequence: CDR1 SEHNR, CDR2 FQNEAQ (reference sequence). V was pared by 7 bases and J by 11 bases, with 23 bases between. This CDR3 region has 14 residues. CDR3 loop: CASTEVVVESEQYF. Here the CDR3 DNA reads TGTGCCAGCACCGAGGTTGTGGTAGAGTCGGAGCAGTACTTC.

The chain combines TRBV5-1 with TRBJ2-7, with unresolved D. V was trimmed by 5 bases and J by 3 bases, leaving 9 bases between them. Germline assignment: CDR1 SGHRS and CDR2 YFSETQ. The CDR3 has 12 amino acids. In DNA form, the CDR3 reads TGCGCCAGCAGTTCGGACCGCTACGAGCAGTACTTC. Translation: CASSSDRYEQYF.

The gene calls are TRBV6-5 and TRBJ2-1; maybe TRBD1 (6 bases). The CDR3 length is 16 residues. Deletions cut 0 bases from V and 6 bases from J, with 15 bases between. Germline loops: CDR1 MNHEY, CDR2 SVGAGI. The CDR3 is CASSYSQDRRVNEQFF. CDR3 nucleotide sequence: TGTGCCAGCAGTTACTCTCAGGACAGACGGGTCAATGAGCAGTTCTTC.

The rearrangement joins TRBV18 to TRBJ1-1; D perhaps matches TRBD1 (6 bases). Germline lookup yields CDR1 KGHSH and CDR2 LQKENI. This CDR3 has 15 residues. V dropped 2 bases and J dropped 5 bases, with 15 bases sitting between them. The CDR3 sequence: CASSPRSEGVTEAFF. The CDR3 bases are TGTGCCAGCTCACCAAGAAGTGAGGGGGTTACTGAAGCTTTCTTT.

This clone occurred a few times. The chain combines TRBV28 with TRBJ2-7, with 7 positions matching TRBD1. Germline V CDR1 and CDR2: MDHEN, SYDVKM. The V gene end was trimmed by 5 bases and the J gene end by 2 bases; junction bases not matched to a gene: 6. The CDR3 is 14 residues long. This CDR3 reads CASSIPTGPYEQYF. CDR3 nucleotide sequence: TGTGCCAGCAGTATTCCGACAGGGCCCTACGAGCAGTACTTC. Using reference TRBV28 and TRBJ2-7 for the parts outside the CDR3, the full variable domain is DVKVTQSSRYLVKRTGEKVFLECVQDMDHENMFWYRQDPGLGLRLIYFSYDVKMKEKGDIPEGYSVSREKKERFSLILESASTNQTSMYLCASSIPTGPYEQYFGPGTRLTVT.

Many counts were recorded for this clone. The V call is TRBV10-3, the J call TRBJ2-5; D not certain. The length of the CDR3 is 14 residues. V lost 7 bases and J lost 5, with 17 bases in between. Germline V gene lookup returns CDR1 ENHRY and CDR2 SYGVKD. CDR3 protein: CAIKVDLAGETQYF. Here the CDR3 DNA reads TGTGCCATCAAGGTTGACCTGGCTGGGGAGACCCAGTACTTC.

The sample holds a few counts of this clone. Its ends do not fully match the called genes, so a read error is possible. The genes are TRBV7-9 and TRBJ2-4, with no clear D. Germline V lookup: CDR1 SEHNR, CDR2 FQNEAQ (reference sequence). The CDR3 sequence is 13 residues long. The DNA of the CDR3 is TGTGCCAGCAGCTTAGTGGGAAGGAGAGCTTTGCACTTC. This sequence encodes CASSLVGRRALHF.

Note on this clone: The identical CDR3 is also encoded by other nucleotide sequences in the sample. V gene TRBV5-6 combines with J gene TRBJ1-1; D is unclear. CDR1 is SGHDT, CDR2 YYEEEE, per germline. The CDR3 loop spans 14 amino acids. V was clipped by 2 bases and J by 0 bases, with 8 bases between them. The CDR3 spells CASSFPGVNTEAFF. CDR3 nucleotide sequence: TGTGCCAGCAGCTTTCCCGGGGTGAACACTGAAGCTTTCTTT.

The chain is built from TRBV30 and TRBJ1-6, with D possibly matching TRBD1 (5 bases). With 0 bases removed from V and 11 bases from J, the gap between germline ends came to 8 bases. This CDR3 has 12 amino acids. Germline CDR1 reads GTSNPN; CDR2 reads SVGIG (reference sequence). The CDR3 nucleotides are TGTGCCTGGAGTGTAGCGGGACCACCCCTCCACTTT. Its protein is CAWSVAGPPLHF.

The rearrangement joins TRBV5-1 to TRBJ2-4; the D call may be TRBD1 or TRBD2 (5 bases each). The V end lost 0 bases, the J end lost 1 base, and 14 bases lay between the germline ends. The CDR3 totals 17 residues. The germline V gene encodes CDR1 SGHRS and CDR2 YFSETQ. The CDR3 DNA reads TGCGCCAGCAGCTTGGGTCCCAGGGACGAGGCCAAAAACATTCAGTACTTC. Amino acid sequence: CASSLGPRDEAKNIQYF.

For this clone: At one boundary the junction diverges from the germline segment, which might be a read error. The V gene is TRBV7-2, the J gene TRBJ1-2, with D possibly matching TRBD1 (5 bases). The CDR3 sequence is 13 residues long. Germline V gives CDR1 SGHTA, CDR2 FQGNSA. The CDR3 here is CASSFGGNSGYTF. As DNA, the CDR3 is TGTGCCAGCAGCTTCGGGGGTAACTCTGGCTACACCTTC.

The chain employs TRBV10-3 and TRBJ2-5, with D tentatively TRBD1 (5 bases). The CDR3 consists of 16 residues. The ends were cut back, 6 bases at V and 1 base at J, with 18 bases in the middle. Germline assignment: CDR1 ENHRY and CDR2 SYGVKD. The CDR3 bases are TGTGCCATCAGCAAGTCCAAGGGCAGGGTCCAAGAGACCCAGTACTTC. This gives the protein CAISKSKGRVQETQYF.

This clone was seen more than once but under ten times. The CDR3 here is CASSRSGQGATWIQYF. CDR3 bases: TGTGCCAGCTCACGATCGGGACAGGGGGCTACGTGGATTCAGTACTTC. The V and J genes are TRBV18 and TRBJ2-4, with 12 bases aligning to TRBD1. With V trimmed by 4 bases and J by 10 bases, 11 bases remained unmatched. This CDR3 spans 16 amino acids. Per the germline V gene, CDR1 is KGHSH and CDR2 is LQKENI. Using reference TRBV18 and TRBJ2-4 for the parts outside the CDR3, the full variable domain is NAGVMQNPRHLVRRRGQEARLRCSPMKGHSHVYWYRQLPEEGLKFMVYLQKENIIDESGMPKERFSAEFPKEGPSILRIQQVVRGDSAAYFCASSRSGQGATWIQYFGAGTRLSVL.

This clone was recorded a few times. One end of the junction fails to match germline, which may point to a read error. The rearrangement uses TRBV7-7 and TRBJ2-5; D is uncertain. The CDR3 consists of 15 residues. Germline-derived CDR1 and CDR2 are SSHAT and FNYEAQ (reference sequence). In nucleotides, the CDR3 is TGTGCTAGCAGCTTTTCGGGCGGAGTCCAAGAGACCCAGTACTTC. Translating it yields CASSFSGGVQETQYF.

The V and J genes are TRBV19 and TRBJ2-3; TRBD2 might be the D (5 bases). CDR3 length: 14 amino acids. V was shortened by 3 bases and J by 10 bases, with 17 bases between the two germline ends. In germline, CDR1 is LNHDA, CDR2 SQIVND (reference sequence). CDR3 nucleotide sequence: TGTGCCAGTAGTATTAGGACTCTCAATCGCGCGCAGTATTTT. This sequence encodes CASSIRTLNRAQYF.

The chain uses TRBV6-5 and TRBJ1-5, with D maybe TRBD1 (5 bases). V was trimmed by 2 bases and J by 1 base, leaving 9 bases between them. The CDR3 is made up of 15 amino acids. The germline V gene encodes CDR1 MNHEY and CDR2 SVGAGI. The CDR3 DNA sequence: TGTGCCAGCAGTTACATCGCAGGGAGCAATCAGCCCCAGCATTTT. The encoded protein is CASSYIAGSNQPQHF.

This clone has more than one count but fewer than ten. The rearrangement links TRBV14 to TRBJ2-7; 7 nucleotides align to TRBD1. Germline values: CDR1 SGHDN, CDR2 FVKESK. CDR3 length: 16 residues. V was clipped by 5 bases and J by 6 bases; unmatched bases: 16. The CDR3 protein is CASSKRATGRTSEQYF. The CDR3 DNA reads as TGTGCCAGCAGCAAGAGGGCGACAGGGAGAACCTCCGAGCAGTACTTC.

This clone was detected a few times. The CDR3 DNA sequence: TGTGCCAGCAGTTTAACCCTAGGGAGCTATGGCTACACCTTC. Protein sequence: CASSLTLGSYGYTF. The V gene is TRBV28, the J gene TRBJ1-2; D is unclear. The CDR3 runs 14 residues. Germline values: CDR1 MDHEN, CDR2 SYDVKM. The germline V and J ends were trimmed by 2 bases and 4 bases, with 11 bases remaining between them.